The source of this T cell receptor beta chain is a study of blood T cell repertoires in COVID-19. Study as a whole: The samples span acute and convalescent COVID-19 from the United States, Italy and Spain. From T cells, B-cell-depleted T cells, or PBMCs came the material, which was cDNA or gDNA.

Using immunoSEQ multiplex PCR, the repertoire was profiled, and TCRdb retains in-frame clones only, with some absent. The repertoire holds roughly 49,000 clones, roughly 80% seen once, with around 12% in the top ten. CDR3 length equals 12 residues. Germline CDR1 reads LNHDA; CDR2 reads SQIVND (reference sequence). The V gene end was trimmed by 10 bases and the J gene end by 2 bases; junction bases not matched to a gene: 4. V gene TRBV19 combines with J gene TRBJ1-2; 7 nucleotides agree with TRBD1. The clonotype originates from a human donor in a cohort sampled during active COVID-19. Sequencing was carried out using peripheral blood. The DNA of the CDR3 is TGTGCCACCGGGACAGCAAACTATGGCTACACCTTC. It translates to CATGTANYGYTF.